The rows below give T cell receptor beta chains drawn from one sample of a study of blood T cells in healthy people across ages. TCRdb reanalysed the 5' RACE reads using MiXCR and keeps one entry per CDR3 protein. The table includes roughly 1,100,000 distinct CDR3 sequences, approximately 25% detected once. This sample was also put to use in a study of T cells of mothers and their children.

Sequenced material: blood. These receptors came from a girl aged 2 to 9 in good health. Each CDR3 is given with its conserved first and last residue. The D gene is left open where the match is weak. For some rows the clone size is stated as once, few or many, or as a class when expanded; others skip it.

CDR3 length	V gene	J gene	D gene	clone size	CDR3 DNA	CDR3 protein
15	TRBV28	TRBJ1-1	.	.	TGTGCCAGCAGTTTATTCTTACCTATGAACACTGAAGCTTTCTTT	CASSLFLPMNTEAFF
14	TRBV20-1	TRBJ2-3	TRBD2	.	TGCAGTGCTAGTGGGACTAGCGGGCTGGATACGCAGTATTTT	CSASGTSGLDTQYF
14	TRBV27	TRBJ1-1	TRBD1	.	TGTGCCAGCACTCACAGGGGGGGAAACACTGAAGCTTTCTTT	CASTHRGGNTEAFF
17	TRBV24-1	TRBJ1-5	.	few	TGTGCCACCAGTGATTCAGACAGCCTCAATAGCAATCAGCCCCAGCATTTT	CATSDSDSLNSNQPQHF
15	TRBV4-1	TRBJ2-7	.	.	TGCGCCAGCAGCCAAGATTTTCCAGGGTCCTACGAGCAGTACTTC	CASSQDFPGSYEQYF
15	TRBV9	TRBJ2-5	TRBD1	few	TGTGCCAGCAGCATGATAGGGACAGGTGGAGAGACCCAGTACTTC	CASSMIGTGGETQYF
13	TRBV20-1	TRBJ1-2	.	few	TGCAGTGCTAGAGATCAGGTTGTTCTTAGCTACACCTTC	CSARDQVVLSYTF
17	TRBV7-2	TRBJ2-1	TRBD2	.	TGTGCCAGCAGCTCAGGACTAGCGGGGGCCGCGAACAATGAGCAGTTCTTC	CASSSGLAGAANNEQFF
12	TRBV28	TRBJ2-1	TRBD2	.	TGTGCCACAATAGCGGGAGTCAGTGAGCAGTTCTTC	CATIAGVSEQFF
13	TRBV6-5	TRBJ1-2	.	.	TGTGCCAGCAGTTCGGACCCGTGGTATGGCTACACCTTC	CASSSDPWYGYTF
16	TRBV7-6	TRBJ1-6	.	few	TGTGCCAGCAGCTTATACCCCAATAGATTTGGTTCACCCCTCCACTTT	CASSLYPNRFGSPLHF
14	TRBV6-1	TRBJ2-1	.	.	TGTGCCAGCAGTGAAGGATTGGGCTCCGGAGAGCAGTTCTTC	CASSEGLGSGEQFF
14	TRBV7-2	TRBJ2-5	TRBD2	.	TGTGCCAGCAGCTACGTGGGGGGGGAAGAGACCCAGTACTTC	CASSYVGGEETQYF
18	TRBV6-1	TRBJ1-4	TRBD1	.	TGTGCCAGCAGCCAACACAGGGGTTCGGCATTGTCTAATGAAAAACTGTTTTTT	CASSQHRGSALSNEKLFF
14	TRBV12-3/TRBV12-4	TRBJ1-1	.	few	TGTGCCAGCAGCCGGGGCGGACAGCACACTGAAGCTTTCTTT	CASSRGGQHTEAFF
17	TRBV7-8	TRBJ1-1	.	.	TGTGCCAGCAGCCCGCGTGCGGCGATCCGAATGAACACTGAAGCTTTCTTT	CASSPRAAIRMNTEAFF
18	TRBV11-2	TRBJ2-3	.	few	TGTGCCAGCAGCTCCCATAAGACCACAGGACAGAGGTGGGATACGCAGTATTTT	CASSSHKTTGQRWDTQYF
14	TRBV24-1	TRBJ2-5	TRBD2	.	TGTGCCACCGGATCGGGGGGAGTAGAGGAGCCCCAGTACTTC	CATGSGGVEEPQYF
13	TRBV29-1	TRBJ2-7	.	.	TGCAGCGTTGATGACCAGGCGGTGGGCGAGCAGTACTTC	CSVDDQAVGEQYF
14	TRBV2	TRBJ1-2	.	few	TGTGCCAGCAGTGAACGCAGGGATATGGGGGGCTACACCTTC	CASSERRDMGGYTF
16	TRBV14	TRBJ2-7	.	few	TGTGCCAGCAGCCAAGAAAGAGGGGTAAAGGGGGGCGAGCAGTACTTC	CASSQERGVKGGEQYF
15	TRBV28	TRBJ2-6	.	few	TGTGCCAGCAGTACCCGGTCGTCTGGGGCCAACGTCCTGACTTTC	CASSTRSSGANVLTF
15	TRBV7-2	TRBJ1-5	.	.	TGTGCCAGCAGCCTACAGGGAAATGGCAATCAGCCCCAGCATTTT	CASSLQGNGNQPQHF
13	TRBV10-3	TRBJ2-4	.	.	TGTGCCATCAGTGAACTGGGAAGTCAGGTTCAGTACTTC	CAISELGSQVQYF
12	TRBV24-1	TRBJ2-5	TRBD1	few	TGTGCCACCAGTGAGGGACAGCGAGAGCAGTACTTC	CATSEGQREQYF
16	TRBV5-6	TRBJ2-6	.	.	TGTGCCAGCAGCGTCGGACGGAGCTCTGGGGCCAACGTCCTGACTTTC	CASSVGRSSGANVLTF
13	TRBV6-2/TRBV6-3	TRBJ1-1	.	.	TGTGCCAGTTCGGACACCATGAACACTGAAGCTTTCTTT	CASSDTMNTEAFF
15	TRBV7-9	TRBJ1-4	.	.	TGTGCCAGCAGCTTCGATGGGCGGGTAAATGAAAAACTGTTTTTT	CASSFDGRVNEKLFF
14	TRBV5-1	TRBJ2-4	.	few	TGCGCCAGCAGTGATTTTGAGGCCAAAAACATTCAGTACTTC	CASSDFEAKNIQYF
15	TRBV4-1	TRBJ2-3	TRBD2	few	TGCGCCAGCAGCCAGCGGGAGTCCGGCACAGATACGCAGTATTTT	CASSQRESGTDTQYF
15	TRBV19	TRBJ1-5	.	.	TGTGCCAGTACTGCCGACAGTGGTGATTTTCAGCCCCAGCATTTT	CASTADSGDFQPQHF
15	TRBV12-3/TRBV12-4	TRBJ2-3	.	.	TGTGCCAGCAGTTTAACATCCCCTACCGCAGATACGCAGTATTTT	CASSLTSPTADTQYF
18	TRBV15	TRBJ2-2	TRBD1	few	TGTGCCACCAGCAGAGATCGACCTGAGACAGGGGACACCGGGGAGCTGTTTTTT	CATSRDRPETGDTGELFF
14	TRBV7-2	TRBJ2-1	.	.	TGTGCCAGCAGCTTTGATATACAGGGGGGGGAGGAGTTCTTC	CASSFDIQGGEEFF
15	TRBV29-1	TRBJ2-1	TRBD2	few	TGCAGCGTTCGGGAGGGACTAGCGGGGGTATATGAGCAGTTCTTC	CSVREGLAGVYEQFF
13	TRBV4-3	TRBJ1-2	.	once	TGCGCCAGCAGCCCCGATCTTAACTATGGCTACATCTTC	CASSPDLNYGYIF
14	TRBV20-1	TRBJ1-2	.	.	TGCAGTCCGGGTGGGGGAAGGGTCTATGGTGGCTACACCTTC	CSPGGGRVYGGYTF
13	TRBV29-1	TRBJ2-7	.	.	TGCAGCGTTGGCGGACTGCTCTTCTACGAGCAGTACTTC	CSVGGLLFYEQYF
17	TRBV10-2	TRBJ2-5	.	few	TGCGCCAGCAGTGAGTCAAATTACGGGCGCCTCCAAGAGACCCAGTACTTC	CASSESNYGRLQETQYF